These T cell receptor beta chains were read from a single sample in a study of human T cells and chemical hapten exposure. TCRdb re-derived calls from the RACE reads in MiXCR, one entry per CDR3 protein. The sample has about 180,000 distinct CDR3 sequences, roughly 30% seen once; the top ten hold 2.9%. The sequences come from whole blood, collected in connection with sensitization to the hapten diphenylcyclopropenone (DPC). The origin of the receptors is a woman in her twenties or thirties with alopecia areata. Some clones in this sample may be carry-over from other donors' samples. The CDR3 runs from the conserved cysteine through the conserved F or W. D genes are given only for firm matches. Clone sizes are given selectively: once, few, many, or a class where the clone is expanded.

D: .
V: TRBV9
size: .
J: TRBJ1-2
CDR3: CASSEGGGYGYTF
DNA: TGTGCCAGCAGCGAGGGGGGCGGCTATGGCTACACCTTC

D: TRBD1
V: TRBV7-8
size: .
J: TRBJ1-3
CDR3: CASSPMDRVRGNTIYF
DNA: TGCGCCAGCAGCCCGATGGACAGGGTCCGGGGAAACACCATATATTTT

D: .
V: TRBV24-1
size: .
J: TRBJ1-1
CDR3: CAPPLEAFF
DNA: TGTGCCCCCCCCCTTGAAGCTTTCTTT

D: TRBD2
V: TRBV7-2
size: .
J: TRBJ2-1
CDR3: CASSSGLAYNEQFF
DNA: TGTGCCAGCAGCTCAGGACTAGCCTACAATGAGCAGTTCTTC

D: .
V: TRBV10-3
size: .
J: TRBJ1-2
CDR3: CAIRGDVYGYTF
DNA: TGTGCCATCAGAGGAGATGTTTATGGCTACACCTTC

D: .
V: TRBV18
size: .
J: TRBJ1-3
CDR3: CASSPLHNSGNTIYF
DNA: TGTGCCAGCTCACCACTCCACAACTCTGGAAACACCATATATTTT

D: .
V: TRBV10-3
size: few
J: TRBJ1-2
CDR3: CAISERLERIGYTF
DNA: TGTGCCATCAGTGAGCGTCTAGAAAGGATTGGCTACACCTTC

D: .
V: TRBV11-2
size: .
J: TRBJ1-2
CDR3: CASSPMGSGYGYTF
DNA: TGTGCCAGCAGCCCCATGGGGTCTGGCTATGGCTACACCTTC

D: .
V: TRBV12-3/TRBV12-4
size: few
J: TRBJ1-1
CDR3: CASSLFGAEAFF
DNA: TGTGCCAGCAGTTTATTCGGGGCTGAAGCTTTCTTT

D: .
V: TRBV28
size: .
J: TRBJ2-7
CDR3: CASNRDTSYEQYF
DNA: TGTGCCAGCAATCGCGACACCTCCTACGAGCAGTACTTC

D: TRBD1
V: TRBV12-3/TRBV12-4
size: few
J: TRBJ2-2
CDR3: CASSPIDRVQSGELFF
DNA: TGTGCCAGCAGTCCTATTGACAGGGTGCAATCCGGGGAGCTGTTTTTT

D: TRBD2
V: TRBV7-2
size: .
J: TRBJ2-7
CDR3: CASSPAGARDEQYF
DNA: TGTGCCAGCAGCCCAGCGGGAGCACGGGACGAGCAGTACTTC

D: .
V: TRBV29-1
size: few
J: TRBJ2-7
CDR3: CSSRVGPYEQYF
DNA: TGCAGCTCTCGGGTCGGTCCCTACGAGCAGTACTTC

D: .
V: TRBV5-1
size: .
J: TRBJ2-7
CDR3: CASSLVGTASSYEQYF
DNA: TGCGCCAGCAGCTTAGTAGGAACAGCGAGCTCCTACGAGCAGTACTTC

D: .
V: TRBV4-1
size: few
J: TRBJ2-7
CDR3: CASSLLAFSYEQYF
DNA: TGCGCCAGCAGCCTGCTAGCATTCTCCTACGAGCAGTACTTC

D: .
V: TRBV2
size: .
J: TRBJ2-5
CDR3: CASDEFRETQYF
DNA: TGTGCCAGCGACGAATTCCGAGAGACCCAGTACTTC

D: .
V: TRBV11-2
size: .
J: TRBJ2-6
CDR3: CASRGIPMSSGTNVLTF
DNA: TGTGCCAGCAGGGGGATACCGATGAGCTCTGGGACCAACGTCCTGACTTTC

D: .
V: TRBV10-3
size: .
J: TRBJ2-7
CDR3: CAISENGPYEQYF
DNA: TGTGCCATCAGTGAGAACGGCCCCTACGAGCAGTACTTC

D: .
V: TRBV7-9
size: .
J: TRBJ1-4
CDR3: CASSVTGAGEKLFF
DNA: TGTGCCAGCAGCGTGACAGGAGCTGGGGAAAAACTGTTTTTT

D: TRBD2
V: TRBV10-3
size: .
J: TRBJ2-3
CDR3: CAIRAGTSGTDTQYF
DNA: TGTGCCATCAGGGCCGGGACTAGCGGGACAGATACGCAGTATTTT

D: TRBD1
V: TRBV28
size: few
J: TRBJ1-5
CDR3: CASSHPTIRQGGGSNQPQHF
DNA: TGTGCCAGCAGCCACCCCACCATACGACAGGGAGGAGGTAGCAATCAGCCCCAGCATTTT

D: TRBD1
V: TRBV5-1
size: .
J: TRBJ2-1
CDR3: CASSFTGGSSYNEQFF
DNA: TGCGCCAGCAGCTTTACAGGGGGGAGCTCCTACAATGAGCAGTTCTTC

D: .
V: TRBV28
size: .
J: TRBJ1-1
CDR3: CASLNSANTEAFF
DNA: TGTGCCTCCCTCAATAGCGCGAACACTGAAGCTTTCTTT

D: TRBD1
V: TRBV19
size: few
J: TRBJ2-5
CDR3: CASSISRDSQETQYF
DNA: TGTGCCAGTAGTATATCCCGGGACAGCCAAGAGACCCAGTACTTC

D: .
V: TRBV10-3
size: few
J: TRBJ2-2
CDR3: CAISARTGELFF
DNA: TGTGCCATCAGTGCCCGGACCGGGGAGCTGTTTTTT

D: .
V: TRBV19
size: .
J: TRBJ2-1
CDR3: CASSIGVEGYNEQFF
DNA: TGTGCCAGTAGTATCGGGGTGGAGGGTTACAATGAGCAGTTCTTC

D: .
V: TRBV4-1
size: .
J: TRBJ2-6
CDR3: CASSQMRGEGSGANVLTF
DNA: TGCGCCAGCAGCCAAATGAGGGGGGAAGGCTCTGGGGCCAACGTCCTGACTTTC

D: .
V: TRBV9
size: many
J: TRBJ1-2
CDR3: CASSTGDSIYGYTF
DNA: TGTGCCAGCAGCACCGGCGACAGTATCTATGGCTACACCTTC

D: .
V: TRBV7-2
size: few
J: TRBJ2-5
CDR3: CASSLAAGAPWETQYF
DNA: TGTGCCAGCAGCTTAGCGGCCGGGGCTCCATGGGAGACCCAGTACTTC

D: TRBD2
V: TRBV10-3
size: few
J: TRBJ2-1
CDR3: CAISLTSGRGGGGGEQFF
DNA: TGTGCCATCAGTCTTACTAGCGGGAGAGGAGGAGGAGGAGGTGAGCAGTTCTTC

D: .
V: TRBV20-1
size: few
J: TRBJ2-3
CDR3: CSASGPTDTQYF
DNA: TGCAGTGCTAGTGGACCCACAGATACGCAGTATTTT

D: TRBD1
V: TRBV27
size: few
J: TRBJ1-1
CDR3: CASRRQGIPEAFF
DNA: TGTGCCAGCAGGAGACAGGGGATACCTGAAGCTTTCTTT

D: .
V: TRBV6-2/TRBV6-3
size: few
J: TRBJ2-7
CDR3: CASSPKASHSYEQYF
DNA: TGTGCCAGCAGTCCCAAGGCCTCCCACTCCTACGAGCAGTACTTC

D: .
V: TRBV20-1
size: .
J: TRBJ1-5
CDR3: CSASFGTGNQPQHF
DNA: TGCAGTGCTAGTTTCGGGACGGGAAATCAGCCCCAGCATTTT

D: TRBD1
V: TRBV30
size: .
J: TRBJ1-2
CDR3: CALSGTGINYGYTF
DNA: TGTGCCTTATCCGGGACAGGGATTAACTATGGCTACACCTTC

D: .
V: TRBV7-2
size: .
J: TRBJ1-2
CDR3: CASSLRWGARGYTF
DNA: TGTGCCAGCAGCTTAAGATGGGGGGCGCGTGGCTACACCTTC

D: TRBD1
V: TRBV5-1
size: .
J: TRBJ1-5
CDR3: CASSSGTGANQPQHF
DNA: TGCGCCAGCAGCTCCGGGACAGGGGCTAATCAGCCCCAGCATTTT

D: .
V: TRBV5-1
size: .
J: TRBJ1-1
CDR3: CASSLIATGMNTEAFF
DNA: TGCGCCAGCAGCCTAATAGCGACAGGTATGAACACTGAAGCTTTCTTT

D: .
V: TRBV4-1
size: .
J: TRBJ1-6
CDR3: CASSQDWTDQGRARDRPISPLHF
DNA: TGCGCCAGCAGCCAAGATTGGACCGACCAAGGGAGAGCAAGGGATCGTCCCATTTCACCCCTCCACTTT

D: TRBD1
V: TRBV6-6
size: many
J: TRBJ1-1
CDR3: CASSVTSGQAAFF
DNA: TGTGCCAGCAGTGTCACGTCGGGACAGGCAGCTTTCTTT

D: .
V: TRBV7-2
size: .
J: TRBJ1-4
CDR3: CASSPYGGVGEKLFF
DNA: TGTGCCAGCAGCCCCTATGGGGGGGTTGGGGAAAAACTGTTTTTT

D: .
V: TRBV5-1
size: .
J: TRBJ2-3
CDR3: CASSYTGSTDTQYF
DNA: TGCGCCAGCAGCTACACCGGGAGCACAGATACGCAGTATTTT

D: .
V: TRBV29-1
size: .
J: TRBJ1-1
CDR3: CSVYAGLNTEAFF
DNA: TGCAGCGTTTATGCAGGGTTGAACACTGAAGCTTTCTTT

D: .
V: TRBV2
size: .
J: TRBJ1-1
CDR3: CASRGGRDTEAFF
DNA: TGTGCCAGCAGGGGGGGGCGTGACACTGAAGCTTTCTTT

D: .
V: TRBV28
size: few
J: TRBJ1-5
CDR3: CASSFSGVQLQPQHF
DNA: TGTGCCAGCAGTTTCTCTGGGGTGCAGCTACAGCCCCAGCATTTT

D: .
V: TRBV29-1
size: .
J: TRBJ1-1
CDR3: CSVISWKNTEAFF
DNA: TGCAGCGTTATCAGTTGGAAGAACACTGAAGCTTTCTTT

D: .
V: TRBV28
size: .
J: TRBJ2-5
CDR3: CASRQTGQETQYF
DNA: TGTGCCAGCAGACAGACCGGACAAGAGACCCAGTACTTC

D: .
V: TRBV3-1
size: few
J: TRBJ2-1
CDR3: CASSKAVAGVGYNEQFF
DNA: TGTGCCAGCAGCAAAGCTGTCGCGGGCGTTGGTTACAATGAGCAGTTCTTC

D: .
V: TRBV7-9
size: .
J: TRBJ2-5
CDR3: CASSLGPSERKTQYF
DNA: TGTGCCAGCAGCTTAGGGCCTAGCGAGAGAAAGACCCAGTACTTC

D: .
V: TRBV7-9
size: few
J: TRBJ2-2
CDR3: CASSLTGAANTGELFF
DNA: TGTGCCAGCAGCTTAACGGGTGCCGCGAACACCGGGGAGCTGTTTTTT

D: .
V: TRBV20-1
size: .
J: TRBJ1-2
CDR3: CSAARTVYGYTF
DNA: TGCAGTGCAGCCCGGACAGTTTATGGCTACACCTTC

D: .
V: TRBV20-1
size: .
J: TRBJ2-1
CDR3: CSASPTSRAYNEQFF
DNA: TGCAGTGCTAGCCCGACTAGTCGCGCCTACAATGAGCAGTTCTTC

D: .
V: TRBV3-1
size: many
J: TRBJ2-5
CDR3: CASSQVVGLNTQETQYF
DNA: TGTGCCAGCAGCCAAGTAGTCGGCCTAAACACTCAAGAGACCCAGTACTTC

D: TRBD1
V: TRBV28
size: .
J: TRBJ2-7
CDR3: CASSTPGQASYEQYF
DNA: TGTGCCAGCAGCACCCCCGGACAGGCATCCTACGAGCAGTACTTC

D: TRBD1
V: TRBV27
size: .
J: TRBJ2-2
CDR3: CASTGQGRAGELFF
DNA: TGTGCCAGCACCGGACAGGGGCGGGCCGGGGAGCTGTTTTTT

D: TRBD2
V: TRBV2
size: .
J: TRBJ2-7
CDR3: CASMRVAGYSYEQYF
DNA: TGTGCCAGCATGAGGGTAGCGGGGTACTCCTACGAGCAGTACTTC

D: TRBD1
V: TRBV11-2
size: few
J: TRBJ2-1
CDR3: CASSLVRGGEEVF
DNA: TGTGCCAGCAGCTTAGTGAGAGGGGGCGAAGAGGTCTTC

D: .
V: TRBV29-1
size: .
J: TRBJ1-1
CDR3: CSVRRNRDTEAFF
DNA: TGCAGCGTCCGGAGAAACAGGGACACTGAAGCTTTCTTT

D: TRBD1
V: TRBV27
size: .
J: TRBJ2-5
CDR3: CASSLVGQGETQYF
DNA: TGTGCCAGCAGTTTAGTGGGACAGGGGGAGACCCAGTACTTC